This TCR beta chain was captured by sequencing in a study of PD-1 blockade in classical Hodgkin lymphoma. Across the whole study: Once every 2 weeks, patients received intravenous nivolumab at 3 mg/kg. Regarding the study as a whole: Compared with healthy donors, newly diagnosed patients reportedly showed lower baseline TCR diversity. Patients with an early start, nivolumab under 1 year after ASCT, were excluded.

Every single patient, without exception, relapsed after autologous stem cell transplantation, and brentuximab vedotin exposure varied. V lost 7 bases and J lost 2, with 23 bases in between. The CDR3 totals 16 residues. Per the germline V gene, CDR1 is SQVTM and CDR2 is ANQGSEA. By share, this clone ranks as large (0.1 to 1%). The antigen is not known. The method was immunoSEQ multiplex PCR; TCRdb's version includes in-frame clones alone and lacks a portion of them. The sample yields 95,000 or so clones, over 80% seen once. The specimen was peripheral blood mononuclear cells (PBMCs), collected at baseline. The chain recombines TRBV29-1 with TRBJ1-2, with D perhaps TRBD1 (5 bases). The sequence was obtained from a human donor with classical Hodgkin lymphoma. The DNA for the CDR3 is TGCAGCGCCTACACACGACAGCACGGCTCCAACTATGGCTACACCTTC. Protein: CSAYTRQHGSNYGYTF. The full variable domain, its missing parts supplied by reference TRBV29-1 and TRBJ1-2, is SAVISQKPSRDICQRGTSLTIQCQVDSQVTMMFWYRQQPGQSLTLIATANQGSEATYESGFVIDKFPISRPNLTFSTLTVSNMSPEDSSIYLCSAYTRQHGSNYGYTFGSGTRLTVV.